These T cell receptor beta chains were read from a single sample in a study of shared clonotypes between healthy human individuals. Sequencing was performed with immunoSEQ multiplex PCR; in TCRdb, only in-frame clones are kept and a portion is missing. The table lists more than 2 million clones, about 94% of them singletons, with more than 1.5% in the top ten. The sample comprised naive CD8+ T cells from PBMCs. The receptors derive from a man between 18 and 35 years old in good health. Some clones in this sample may be carry-over from other donors' samples. Each CDR3 is given with its conserved first and last residue. Fields, in order: J gene, V gene, clone size, D gene, CDR3 DNA, CDR3 protein. D genes are given only for firm matches. Expanded clones get a size class; other rows say once, few or many, or leave the size out.

j_call: TRBJ1-1
v_call: TRBV11-2
clone_size: .
d_call: TRBD1
cdr3_nt: TGTGCCAGCGGCGGTAGGGGACAGGGGAGTTCGGGCACTGAAGCTTTCTTT
cdr3_aa: CASGGRGQGSSGTEAFF

j_call: TRBJ2-7
v_call: TRBV4-1
clone_size: .
d_call: .
cdr3_nt: TGCGCCAGCAGCCAAGATTTCAACTGGAACTCCTACGAGCAGTACTTC
cdr3_aa: CASSQDFNWNSYEQYF

j_call: TRBJ2-7
v_call: TRBV7-9
clone_size: .
d_call: TRBD1
cdr3_nt: TGTGCCAGCAGCCTCCGGACAGGGTCTACCTACGAGCAGTACTTC
cdr3_aa: CASSLRTGSTYEQYF

j_call: TRBJ2-3
v_call: TRBV18
clone_size: .
d_call: TRBD2
cdr3_nt: TGTGCCAGCTCTCCCGCTGCGGGGGGTTTGGATACGCAGTATTTT
cdr3_aa: CASSPAAGGLDTQYF

j_call: TRBJ2-6
v_call: TRBV27
clone_size: .
d_call: .
cdr3_nt: TGTGCCAGCCTCCTGGTCTCTGGGGCCAACGTCCTGACTTTC
cdr3_aa: CASLLVSGANVLTF

j_call: TRBJ1-2
v_call: TRBV11-1
clone_size: once
d_call: .
cdr3_nt: TGTGCCAGCAGCTTAGAGGCCAGTACCTTCTATGGCTACACCTTC
cdr3_aa: CASSLEASTFYGYTF

j_call: TRBJ2-7
v_call: TRBV10-1
clone_size: .
d_call: TRBD1
cdr3_nt: TGCGCCACCGCTCCGGGACAGGGCTACGAGCAGTACTTC
cdr3_aa: CATAPGQGYEQYF

j_call: TRBJ1-1
v_call: TRBV29-1
clone_size: .
d_call: .
cdr3_nt: TGCAGCGTTGAAGAGGGGCTTAGGGGGACTGAAGCTTTCTTT
cdr3_aa: CSVEEGLRGTEAFF

j_call: TRBJ2-7
v_call: TRBV6-5
clone_size: .
d_call: .
cdr3_nt: TGTGCCAGCAGTCCTGGCCGGCTAACTAACTACGAGCAGTACTTC
cdr3_aa: CASSPGRLTNYEQYF

j_call: TRBJ1-1
v_call: TRBV10-3
clone_size: .
d_call: .
cdr3_nt: TGTGCCATCTCCTGGACGGCTGCTGGCACTGAAGCTTTCTTT
cdr3_aa: CAISWTAAGTEAFF

j_call: TRBJ2-3
v_call: TRBV9
clone_size: .
d_call: TRBD2
cdr3_nt: TGTGCCAGCAGCCCCGGACTAGCGGGGGGCACAGATACGCAGTATTTT
cdr3_aa: CASSPGLAGGTDTQYF

j_call: TRBJ1-5
v_call: TRBV28
clone_size: .
d_call: TRBD1
cdr3_nt: TGTGCCACCGAGGGACAGGAAAATCAGCCCCAGCATTTT
cdr3_aa: CATEGQENQPQHF

j_call: TRBJ1-1
v_call: TRBV28
clone_size: .
d_call: TRBD1
cdr3_nt: TGTGCCAGCAGTTTGACAACAGGGGGTTGGAACACTGAAGCTTTCTTT
cdr3_aa: CASSLTTGGWNTEAFF

j_call: TRBJ2-7
v_call: TRBV5-4
clone_size: .
d_call: .
cdr3_nt: TGTGCCAGCAGCTTCTTCGGCTCCTACGAGCAGTACTTC
cdr3_aa: CASSFFGSYEQYF

j_call: TRBJ2-5
v_call: TRBV29-1
clone_size: once
d_call: .
cdr3_nt: TGCAGCGTTGAGGGAGCTGAGCAGTACTTC
cdr3_aa: CSVEGAEQYF

j_call: TRBJ2-5
v_call: TRBV7-8
clone_size: .
d_call: TRBD1
cdr3_nt: TGTGCCAGCAGCCCAAGGGACAGGAAGGTGGAGACCCAGTACTTC
cdr3_aa: CASSPRDRKVETQYF

j_call: TRBJ2-3
v_call: TRBV7-9
clone_size: .
d_call: .
cdr3_nt: TGTGCCAGCAGCTCCCGGACTAGCACAGATACGCAGTATTTT
cdr3_aa: CASSSRTSTDTQYF

j_call: TRBJ2-7
v_call: TRBV9
clone_size: .
d_call: .
cdr3_nt: TGTGCCAGCAGCGTAGGGGGTCGGGGCTACGAGCAGTACTTC
cdr3_aa: CASSVGGRGYEQYF

j_call: TRBJ2-7
v_call: TRBV19
clone_size: .
d_call: .
cdr3_nt: TGTGCCAGTAGTAGCGGCAGGGAGGAGTACTTC
cdr3_aa: CASSSGREEYF

j_call: TRBJ1-5
v_call: TRBV10-3
clone_size: few
d_call: .
cdr3_nt: TGTGCCATCAGTGAGGTGAAGGGCGGTCAGCCCCAGCATTTT
cdr3_aa: CAISEVKGGQPQHF

j_call: TRBJ1-1
v_call: TRBV5-5
clone_size: .
d_call: TRBD1
cdr3_nt: TGTGCCAGCAGCGTGGAGACAGGGGGGATGCCTGAAGCTTTCTTT
cdr3_aa: CASSVETGGMPEAFF

j_call: TRBJ2-1
v_call: TRBV6-6
clone_size: .
d_call: TRBD1
cdr3_nt: TGTGCCAGCAGTTACGGCCGGACAGGCAATGAGCAGTTCTTC
cdr3_aa: CASSYGRTGNEQFF

j_call: TRBJ1-5
v_call: TRBV7-9
clone_size: few
d_call: TRBD1
cdr3_nt: TGTGCCAGCAGCTCGGGACAGGGGGCTGGGCAGCCCCAGCATTTT
cdr3_aa: CASSSGQGAGQPQHF

j_call: TRBJ1-5
v_call: TRBV7-9
clone_size: few
d_call: .
cdr3_nt: TGTGCCAGCAGCTTAGTTGATCAGCCCCAGCATTTT
cdr3_aa: CASSLVDQPQHF

j_call: TRBJ1-4
v_call: TRBV14
clone_size: .
d_call: TRBD1
cdr3_nt: TGTGCCAGCAGCCGACAGGGTATGGCTAATGAAAAACTGTTTTTT
cdr3_aa: CASSRQGMANEKLFF

j_call: TRBJ2-7
v_call: TRBV5-6
clone_size: .
d_call: .
cdr3_nt: TGTGCCAGCAGCTTTTCCCCCTACGAGCAGTACTTC
cdr3_aa: CASSFSPYEQYF

j_call: TRBJ2-7
v_call: TRBV28
clone_size: .
d_call: TRBD2
cdr3_nt: TGTGCCAGCAGCGCCCCGGGACTAGCGGGCTACGAGCAGTACTTC
cdr3_aa: CASSAPGLAGYEQYF